A single sample gave rise to the 14 T cell receptor beta chains below, sequenced in a study of blood T cell repertoires in COVID-19 (TCRdb year 2020). Libraries were constructed by the immunoSEQ multiplex PCR assay. This is the immuneACCESS table as TCRdb keeps it, with only in-frame sequences that have V and J called. A part of the clones is gone; compared with another copy, unresolved V genes explain less than half, and the rest is unexplained. Here the sample has over 100,000 clones; more than 85% occur a single time. The ten most abundant clones make up 15% to 20% of the sample. Sequenced input: peripheral blood. The receptor set was obtained from a human donor with acute or convalescent COVID-19. The donor label of this sample is uncertain.

In its sample, this clone was seen a few times. The V call is TRBV7-9, the J call TRBJ2-7; the match to TRBD1 covers 8 bases. After removal of 5 bases from V and 3 bases from J, the junction contained 9 bases not matched to a gene. The CDR3 consists of 15 residues. Germline CDR1 reads SEHNR; CDR2 reads FQNEAQ (reference sequence). This CDR3 reads CASSEGQVDVYEQYF. CDR3 nucleotide sequence: TGTGCCAGCAGCGAGGGACAGGTTGACGTCTACGAGCAGTACTTC.

This chain uses TRBV20-1 with TRBJ2-1, with D uncertain. The CDR3 totals 12 residues. CDR1 is DFQATT and CDR2 is SNEGSKA in the germline V gene (reference sequence). Trimming pared 3 bases from V and 4 bases from J, leaving 7 bases between. CDR3: CSASGYYNEQFF. As DNA, the CDR3 is TGCAGTGCTAGTGGCTATTACAATGAGCAGTTCTTC.

The chain couples TRBV18 to TRBJ2-3; 10 bases are shared with TRBD2. V gave up 3 bases and J gave up 1 base; unmatched junction bases: 7. The length of the CDR3 is 17 residues. From germline, CDR1 is KGHSH and CDR2 LQKENI. The CDR3 loop reads CASSPLSLAGGTDTQYF. The CDR3 DNA is TGTGCCAGCTCACCCCTGAGTCTAGCGGGGGGCACAGATACGCAGTATTTT. The full variable domain, its missing parts supplied by reference TRBV18 and TRBJ2-3, is NAGVMQNPRHLVRRRGQEARLRCSPMKGHSHVYWYRQLPEEGLKFMVYLQKENIIDESGMPKERFSAEFPKEGPSILRIQQVVRGDSAAYFCASSPLSLAGGTDTQYFGPGTRLTVL.

The chain couples TRBV9 to TRBJ2-1; D perhaps matches TRBD1 (5 bases). The V end was cut by 4 bases, the J end by 3 bases, with 11 bases between. The CDR3 loop spans 14 amino acids. Germline V gene lookup returns CDR1 SGDLS and CDR2 YYNGEE. The CDR3 DNA is TGTGCCAGCAGCCCGACAGCGAACTACAATGAGCAGTTCTTC. It codes for CASSPTANYNEQFF.

This clone was recorded once. Written as DNA, the CDR3 is TGTGCCAGCAGCCCTAATACAGGGTCTGGAAACACCATATATTTT. This encodes CASSPNTGSGNTIYF. V gene TRBV7-9 combines with J gene TRBJ1-3; D may be TRBD1 (6 bases). This CDR3 spans 15 amino acids. Germline CDR1 is SEHNR and CDR2 is FQNEAQ (reference sequence). V lost 5 bases to trimming and J lost 1 base, with 12 bases between them.

The chain has TRBV29-1 and TRBJ1-4; D unresolved. The V and J ends lost 5 bases and 1 base respectively, with 2 bases between them. The CDR3 contains 11 residues. Looked up from germline, CDR1 is SQVTM and CDR2 is ANQGSEA. The CDR3: CSVRTNEKLFF. The DNA for the CDR3 is TGCAGCGTTCGAACTAATGAAAAACTGTTTTTT.

This clone showed up just a few times. V gene TRBV7-2 combines with J gene TRBJ2-5; weak D call: TRBD1 (5 bases). V dropped 1 base and J dropped 4 bases, with 7 bases sitting between them. Germline CDR1 reads SGHTA; CDR2 reads FQGNSA. The CDR3 length is 13 residues. CDR3 amino acids: CASSLEGSETQYF. DNA for the CDR3: TGTGCCAGCAGCTTAGAGGGGTCAGAGACCCAGTACTTC. The entire variable domain, with the rest obtained from reference TRBV7-2 and TRBJ2-5, is as follows: GAGVSQSPSNKVTEKGKDVELRCDPISGHTALYWYRQSLGQGLEFLIYFQGNSAPDKSGLPSDRFSAERTGGSVSTLTIQRTQQEDSAVYLCASSLEGSETQYFGPGTRLLVL.

This sequence joins TRBV5-4 and TRBJ2-5; 11 nucleotides agree with TRBD2. The CDR3 runs to 15 residues. V was pared by 0 bases and J by 6 bases, with 4 bases of the junction left unmatched. Looked up from germline, CDR1 is SGHNT and CDR2 is YYREEE (reference sequence). CDR3 sequence (DNA): TGTGCCAGCAGCTTGGACCTAGCGGGAGGAAAGACCCAGTACTTC. This encodes CASSLDLAGGKTQYF.

The V gene is TRBV7-2, the J gene TRBJ2-7, with 7 bases aligning to TRBD1. Germline V CDR1 and CDR2: SGHTA, FQGNSA. Losses at the gene ends were 7 bases for V and 0 bases for J; bases not matched to a gene: 6. The CDR3 loop spans 14 amino acids. The CDR3 loop reads CASNPQGSSYEQYF. For the CDR3, the DNA is TGTGCCAGCAACCCACAGGGGAGCTCCTACGAGCAGTACTTC.

The rearrangement joins TRBV7-2 to TRBJ1-2; the match to TRBD1 covers 10 bases. Germline V gene data show CDR1 as SGHTA and CDR2 as FQGNSA. The V segment lost 2 bases and the J segment 5 bases; nucleotides outside the gene matches: 5. The CDR3 runs to 15 residues. The CDR3 region is CASSLPGQGKYGYTF. CDR3 bases: TGTGCCAGCAGCTTACCGGGACAGGGGAAGTATGGCTACACCTTC.

The J gene is TRBJ2-2, the V gene TRBV7-7; 11 nucleotides line up with TRBD2. Trimming at V came to 4 bases and at J to 6 bases, leaving 4 bases not matched to a gene. From germline, CDR1 is SSHAT and CDR2 FNYEAQ (reference sequence). This CDR3 comprises 15 residues. CDR3 nucleotide sequence: TGTGCCAGCAGCTCTAGCGGGAGGCTTCCCGGGGAGCTGTTTTTT. This encodes CASSSSGRLPGELFF.

J is TRBJ2-5 and V is TRBV5-5; maybe TRBD2 (5 bases). Deletions cut 1 base from V and 5 bases from J, with 9 bases between. The germline V gene has CDR1 SGHKS and CDR2 YYEKEE (reference sequence). This CDR3 contains 13 residues. The DNA for the CDR3 is TGTGCCAGCAGCTTGACCGGCGGGGAGACCCAGTACTTC. Its translation is CASSLTGGETQYF. The full variable domain, in which reference TRBV5-5 and TRBJ2-5 provide the parts outside the CDR3, is DAGVTQSPTHLIKTRGQQVTLRCSPISGHKSVSWYQQVLGQGPQFIFQYYEKEERGRGNFPDRFSARQFPNYSSELNVNALLLGDSALYLCASSLTGGETQYFGPGTRLLVL.

The genes are TRBV7-2 and TRBJ1-1, with a tentative D call TRBD1 (6 bases). Per the germline V gene, CDR1 is SGHTA and CDR2 is FQGNSA. CDR3 length equals 14 residues. Trimming took off 2 bases at V and 1 base at J, with 8 bases between the two ends. CDR3: CASSLLRGNTEAFF. The CDR3 nucleotides read TGTGCCAGCAGCTTACTCAGGGGGAACACTGAAGCTTTCTTT.

This clone was picked up a small number of times. The chain links TRBV4-3 to TRBJ2-1, with 7 bases fitting TRBD1. CDR3 length equals 16 residues. Germline CDR1 LGHNA, CDR2 YSLEER. Losses at the gene ends were 0 bases for V and 8 bases for J; bases not matched to a gene: 10. CDR3 in amino acids: CASSQEFRQGTHEQFF. The CDR3 DNA reads as TGCGCCAGCAGCCAAGAGTTTAGACAGGGAACCCATGAGCAGTTCTTC.